What follows describes a single T cell receptor beta chain. This clonotype has just one count. Its target antigen remains unknown. No much larger clone exists at a distance of one base, and base qualities are not known. Weak support is all one read offers. The trim is 5 bases for V and 6 bases for J, with a gap of 11 bases between the germline ends. The cysteine opens and the phenylalanine closes a CDR3 of 13 amino acids. Only CDR3 DNA is held: 39 bases, read in frame from base 1. CDR1 SGHTA and CDR2 FQGNSA were looked up in the germline V gene. This sample stems from a study of T-cell memory formation after mild COVID-19 (dated by TCRdb to the early 2020s). Background on the whole study: TCR sequence clusters from the two donors were largely donor specific. In a couple of donors, T-cell clones that expanded and contracted after mild COVID-19 were tracked by sequencing TCRalpha and TCRbeta repertoires over time. The cohort was made up of two young adult volunteers, one female and one male, who were previously healthy.

General findings and caveats noted by the study authors: Contracting CD4+ clones were found mainly in CM and EM memory subsets, while CD8+ clones were enriched in EMRA. The study covered only a couple of mild cases, and larger cohorts including severe cases with pre-infection samples were considered necessary. From day 15 to 85, contracting clones showed balanced CD4/CD8 phenotypes, whereas a second wave of clones that expanded from day 15 to 37 leaned towards CD4+. Whether the second-wave clones peaking on day 37 were SARS-CoV-2 specific was not confirmed. Some responding clones were found in pre-infection memory, which suggests that pre-existing cross-reactive memory T cells took part in the SARS-CoV-2 response.

PBMCs were isolated by Ficoll-Paque density gradient centrifugation. The run used an Illumina NovaSeq 6000. Using 5'RACE with constant-segment primers, TCRalpha and TCRbeta cDNA libraries were constructed, with sample barcodes and unique molecular identifiers added in the process. RNA was extracted from every sample with Trizol reagent. Libraries were amplified in two PCR steps, with a second sample barcode and Illumina TruSeq adapters added in the second step. The libraries were sequenced on an Illumina NovaSeq using 2 x 150 bp paired-end reads. Turning to the authors' computational methods: The reads were demultiplexed and collapsed into UMI-guided consensus sequences using migec v1.2.7. Using mixcr v2.1.11, the UMI consensuses were aligned to TRA and TRB V and J templates and assembled into clonotypes. Expanded or contracted clonotypes were those called significant by both edgeR and NoisET, with noise models trained on biological replicates. For edgeR calls, the thresholds were a false discovery rate-adjusted p below 0.01 and a log2 fold-change of 1. PCA with hierarchical clustering of max-normalized trajectories of the 1000 most abundant clonotypes was used as exploratory dynamics analysis. The CD4 or CD8 phenotype of responding clones was assigned using the separately sequenced CD4+ and CD8+ repertoires. In TCRdb, the public reads were trimmed at Q25 with fastp and aligned with MiXCR, with productive beta chains retained. Every distinct CDR3 protein forms one entry, paired with its most common genes and DNA. What appears here as the V and J calls and clone size reflects TCRdb's work, not the paper's. For this sample the table gives about 410,000 distinct CDR3 sequences, of which under 20% were detected only once. About 22% of the sample is held by the ten biggest clonotypes.

The sample consisted of PBMCs or a T cell subset sorted from them (not recorded which). This chain joins TRBV7-2 to TRBJ2-1; TRBD1 is possibly the D segment (5 matching bases). The sequence came from a young man who had mild COVID-19 (a few samples of this study predate the infection). The sample titles of this study are shuffled in the database, so cell type and time point are left out; the donor was told from shared clones. Read as DNA, the sequence is TGTGCCAGCAGCCCACGACAGCCCAATGAGCAGTTCTTC. Its translation reads: CASSPRQPNEQFF. With the rest looked up from the reference TRBV7-2 and TRBJ2-1 genes rather than sequenced, the full variable domain is GAGVSQSPSNKVTEKGKDVELRCDPISGHTALYWYRQSLGQGLEFLIYFQGNSAPDKSGLPSDRFSAERTGGSVSTLTIQRTQQEDSAVYLCASSPRQPNEQFFGPGTRLTVL.